The 23 T cell receptor beta chains reported below all come from one sample, sequenced in a study of PD-1 blockade in mismatch repair-deficient tumors. The method was immunoSEQ multiplex PCR; TCRdb's version includes in-frame clones alone and lacks a portion of them. The table lists under 50,000 clones, roughly 83% of them singletons. The specimen comprised peripheral blood, sampled 4 weeks after starting pembrolizumab. The receptors come from an adult with mismatch repair-deficient cancer.

V and J are TRBV6-1 and TRBJ1-1; 9 bases agree with TRBD1. Germline V gene lookup returns CDR1 MNHNS and CDR2 SASEGT. The CDR3 runs 15 residues. With 5 bases clipped from V and 6 bases from J, the junction kept 10 bases outside the gene matches. Here the CDR3 reads CASSSGTGSSAEAFF. CDR3 coding DNA: TGTGCCAGCAGTTCCGGGACAGGGTCATCGGCTGAAGCTTTCTTT.

The rearrangement uses TRBV5-5 and TRBJ2-7; D assignment may be TRBD1 or TRBD2 (5 bases each). There are 15 residues in the CDR3. Germline CDR1 and CDR2: SGHKS and YYEKEE (reference sequence). Trimming took 0 bases from V and 3 from J, leaving 13 bases between them. The CDR3 loop reads CASSLVGAPNYEQYF. The CDR3 nucleotides read TGTGCCAGCAGCTTGGTCGGGGCGCCCAACTACGAGCAGTACTTC.

This chain links TRBV5-6 with TRBJ2-3; D is unclear. Per germline, CDR1 SGHDT and CDR2 YYEEEE. This CDR3 is built from 15 residues. V lost 0 bases, J lost 3 bases, and 11 bases lay in between. The CDR3 DNA reads TGTGCCAGCAGCTTGGAGCCCTTTGAGACAGATACGCAGTATTTT. Translating gives CASSLEPFETDTQYF.

The gene calls are TRBV30 and TRBJ1-5; D not resolved. Germline CDR1 and CDR2: GTSNPN and SVGIG (reference sequence). Trimming pared 0 bases from V and 0 bases from J, leaving 6 bases between. The CDR3 has 14 residues. This CDR3 reads CAWSVLYSNQPQHF. In DNA, the CDR3 is TGTGCCTGGAGTGTATTGTATAGCAATCAGCCCCAGCATTTT.

This clone was detected only a few times. Other DNA sequences in the sample encode the same CDR3. V is TRBV5-4 and J is TRBJ2-1; TRBD2 matches at 10 bases. The CDR3 runs 15 residues. V shed 1 base, J shed 8 bases, and the junction held 6 bases outside the gene matches. Germline assignment: CDR1 SGHNT and CDR2 YYREEE (reference sequence). The CDR3 region has the DNA TGTGCCAGCAGCTTGAGCGGGAGGGCCGGGGATGAGCAGTTCTTC. Translating it yields CASSLSGRAGDEQFF.

V and J are TRBV28 and TRBJ2-1; D is undetermined. Germline values: CDR1 MDHEN, CDR2 SYDVKM. The length of the CDR3 is 16 residues. Trimming stripped 6 bases from V and 9 bases from J, with 24 bases between. The DNA for the CDR3 is TGTGCCAGCAGCGACATACTAATGTGGGCCCAGAGTGAGCAGTTCTTC. Its translation is CASSDILMWAQSEQFF.

The genes are TRBV6-4 and TRBJ2-3; tentatively, D is TRBD2 (5 bases). V was cut by 3 bases and J by 2 bases, with 9 bases left in between. Germline CDR1 and CDR2: MRHNA and SNTAGT. The CDR3 contains 14 residues. CDR3 nucleotides: TGTGCCAGCAGTGAGGGGAGACACACAGATACGCAGTATTTT. It specifies CASSEGRHTDTQYF.

In its sample, this clone was seen once. The chain is built from TRBV29-1 and TRBJ2-1; 8 positions match TRBD2. Germline V gives CDR1 SQVTM, CDR2 ANQGSEA. V was pared by 3 bases and J by 3 bases, with 7 bases of the junction left unmatched. The CDR3 has 15 amino acids. CDR3 nucleotide sequence: TGCAGCGTTGAGGGAGCGGGAGTTGGCTACAATGAGCAGTTCTTC. Translating gives CSVEGAGVGYNEQFF.

This sequence joins TRBV7-9 and TRBJ1-2; D remains ambiguous. Trimming left V 3 bases short and J 4 bases short, with 18 bases between. CDR3 length equals 16 residues. Germline lookup yields CDR1 SEHNR and CDR2 FQNEAQ (reference sequence). CDR3 sequence: CASSFSRIGDPYGYTF. The CDR3 DNA reads TGTGCCAGCAGCTTTTCTCGGATCGGGGATCCCTATGGCTACACCTTC.

This chain links TRBV4-3 with TRBJ1-3, with D hard to call. The CDR3 is 15 residues long. CDR1 and CDR2 (germline): LGHNA, YSLEER. Trimming took 1 base from V and 1 from J, leaving 8 bases between them. CDR3 nucleotides: TGCGCCAGCAGCCAAGTTTGGAGATCTGGAAACACCATATATTTT. Translating gives CASSQVWRSGNTIYF.

V gene TRBV6-5 combines with J gene TRBJ2-3, with 8 positions matching TRBD2. V shed 2 bases, J shed 3 bases, and the junction held 7 bases outside the gene matches. This CDR3 contains 16 residues. Germline CDR1 reads MNHEY; CDR2 reads SVGAGI. The CDR3 nucleotides read TGTGCCAGCAGTTACCATAGAGCGGGAGTTACAGATACGCAGTATTTT. It is translated as CASSYHRAGVTDTQYF.

A single count supports this clone. The chain has TRBV4-3 and TRBJ1-2; D remains unclear. Germline-derived CDR1 and CDR2 are LGHNA and YSLEER. The CDR3 has 14 residues. V was shortened by 4 bases and J by 8 bases, with 17 bases between the two germline ends. The CDR3 sequence is CASSPNLEGIGYTF. As DNA, the CDR3 is TGCGCCAGCAGCCCAAACCTGGAGGGTATCGGCTACACCTTC.

The J gene is TRBJ2-3, the V gene TRBV6-5; TRBD2 matches at 11 bases. V trimming: 4 bases; J trimming: 3 bases; junction bases outside the gene matches: 6. The CDR3 is made up of 16 amino acids. Germline V CDR1 and CDR2: MNHEY, SVGAGI. This CDR3 reads CASSFSVAGGTDTQYF. The CDR3, as DNA: TGTGCCAGCAGTTTTTCCGTAGCGGGAGGGACAGATACGCAGTATTTT.

The gene calls are TRBV4-1 and TRBJ2-7; D unclear. The CDR3 is 14 amino acids. In germline, CDR1 is MGHRA, CDR2 YSYEKL. V lost 1 base to trimming and J lost 3 bases, with 10 bases between them. In DNA form, the CDR3 reads TGCGCCAGCAGCCAAGGTGCGTACTACTACGAGCAGTACTTC. Encoded protein: CASSQGAYYYEQYF.

J is TRBJ2-2 and V is TRBV4-1, with TRBD2 as a possible D gene (5 bases). This CDR3 spans 17 amino acids. V was pared by 3 bases and J by 6 bases, with 20 bases between. Germline V lookup: CDR1 MGHRA, CDR2 YSYEKL. The CDR3 coding sequence is TGCGCCAGCAGCCACCAAGACTACCCCAGAGCCGCCGGGGAGCTGTTTTTT. The encoded protein is CASSHQDYPRAAGELFF.

J is TRBJ2-5 and V is TRBV27, with D perhaps matching TRBD2 (6 bases). Germline assignment: CDR1 MNHEY and CDR2 SMNVEV (reference sequence). The V end was cut by 10 bases, the J end by 4 bases, with 19 bases between. The CDR3 has 14 residues. In DNA, the CDR3 is TGTGCCACCCGTGGCGGGGACGGTGGAGAGACCCAGTACTTC. This codes for CATRGGDGGETQYF.

The V and J genes are TRBV7-8 and TRBJ2-3, with 7 bases lining up with TRBD1. The length of the CDR3 is 14 residues. J was trimmed by 5 bases and V by 5 bases; bases with no gene match: 7. CDR1 is SGHVS, CDR2 FQNEAQ, per germline. The CDR3: CASSLGQVRDTQYF. As DNA, the CDR3 is TGTGCCAGCAGCCTTGGACAGGTCCGAGATACGCAGTATTTT. Drawing the rest from reference TRBV7-8 and TRBJ2-3, the complete variable domain is GAGVSQSPRYKVAKRGQDVALRCDPISGHVSLFWYQQALGQGPEFLTYFQNEAQLDKSGLPSDRFFAERPEGSVSTLKIQRTQQEDSAVYLCASSLGQVRDTQYFGPGTRLTVL.

This sequence joins TRBV28 and TRBJ2-4; D is tentatively TRBD1 or TRBD2 (5 bases each). Germline assignment: CDR1 MDHEN and CDR2 SYDVKM. V was pared by 6 bases and J by 2 bases, with 11 bases between. The CDR3 is 14 residues long. The DNA for the CDR3 is TGTGCCAGCAGCAGCAGGGAGACCAAAAACATTCAGTACTTC. Translating gives CASSSRETKNIQYF.

V usage is TRBV9 and J usage is TRBJ2-1; 11 bases line up with TRBD2. CDR1 is SGDLS and CDR2 is YYNGEE in the germline V gene. With V trimmed by 0 bases and J by 9 bases, 14 bases remained unmatched. This CDR3 contains 18 residues. The CDR3 reads CASSVGGSGRAFTIEQFF. As DNA, the CDR3 is TGTGCCAGCAGCGTAGGTGGTAGCGGGAGGGCCTTTACCATTGAGCAGTTCTTC.

Regarding this clone: It is likely a read error: a sequence one base away is far more abundant. V and J are TRBV5-6 and TRBJ2-2; 15 positions match TRBD2. The germline gives CDR1 SGHDT, CDR2 YYEEEE. CDR3 length: 17 residues. J was trimmed by 5 bases and V by 5 bases; bases with no gene match: 7. CDR3 residues: CASRRTSGRAGTGELFF. For the CDR3, the DNA is TGTGCCAGCAGACGGACTAGCGGGAGGGCTGGGACCGGGGAGCTGTTTTTT.

The V call is TRBV6-6, the J call TRBJ2-2, with 7 bases that match TRBD1. CDR1 and CDR2 from the germline V gene are MNHNY and SVGAGI (reference sequence). CDR3 length: 15 residues. V trimming: 5 bases; J trimming: 5 bases; junction bases outside the gene matches: 8. For the CDR3, the DNA is TGTGCCAGCAGTCTACAGGGGACCACTACCGGGGAGCTGTTTTTT. This translates into CASSLQGTTTGELFF.

This chain joins TRBV19 and TRBJ2-1; 12 bases align to TRBD1. Germline CDR1 LNHDA, CDR2 SQIVND (reference sequence). With 5 bases clipped from V and 9 bases from J, the junction kept 8 bases outside the gene matches. The CDR3 loop spans 15 amino acids. CDR3: CASSHIGTGGIEQFF. The DNA for the CDR3 is TGTGCCAGTAGTCACATCGGGACAGGGGGCATTGAGCAGTTCTTC.

The chain uses TRBV6-1 and TRBJ1-5; 7 bases are shared with TRBD1. The germline V gene has CDR1 MNHNS and CDR2 SASEGT. This CDR3 spans 15 amino acids. V lost 6 bases, J lost 2 bases, and 7 bases stayed unmatched. CDR3 loop: CASSSDRVGNQPQHF. CDR3 DNA: TGTGCCAGCAGCTCTGACAGGGTGGGCAATCAGCCCCAGCATTTT.